This T cell receptor (beta chain) was sequenced during a study of T cells in Graves' hyperthyroidism and ophthalmopathy. Patients aged 18 to 65 had newly diagnosed hyperthyroidism lasting under 2 months. Details on this clonotype: Its antigen is currently unknown.

It was RNA transcripts that yielded the amplified TCR beta CDR3 regions. First-round RT-PCR targeting the TCR CDR3 was performed with the HTBI primer set. MiXCR was run by TCRdb on the multiplex PCR reads, yielding one entry per CDR3 protein. The data hold approximately 500,000 distinct CDR3 sequences, with 35% to 55% observed a single time. General study results and limits: Most thyroid clonotypes with frequency above 0.001 were detected in blood.

The sequence was obtained from a woman aged 18-30 years with Graves' hyperthyroidism. What was sequenced was peripheral blood or thyroid tissue (not recorded which).

As DNA, the CDR3 is TGTGCCACCAGCAGCCCCCAGGGAGAGGGCTACGAGCAGTACTTC. It translates to CATSSPQGEGYEQYF. The V and J genes are TRBV15 and TRBJ2-7, with D possibly being TRBD1 or TRBD2 (5 bases each). The germline gives CDR1 LNHNV, CDR2 YYDKDF (reference sequence). This CDR3 contains 15 residues. The V gene lost 3 bases and the J gene lost 3 bases, with 15 bases spanning the gap.